The clone carrying this T cell receptor (beta chain) was observed at least ten times. Its antigen is unknown. These data are taken from a study of CD8 T cells in ankylosing spondylitis. Study-level points and caveats: For ankylosing spondylitis blood, a TCR beta motif of seven to nine highly homologous variants appeared characteristic. Disease-linked clones bore a CD8+ phenotype and were relatively rare in peripheral blood. Clones linked to disease were reported to show significant enrichment in matched ankylosing spondylitis synovial fluid.

V lost 8 bases, J lost 2 bases, and 4 bases lay in between. The CDR3 loop spans 11 amino acids. The germline V gene has CDR1 ENHRY and CDR2 SYGVKD. It was by quantitative 5'-RACE with molecular barcodes that TCR beta libraries were made. One entry per CDR3 protein results from TCRdb running MiXCR on the 5' RACE reads. This sample has 200,000 to 250,000 distinct CDR3 sequences, with 9.5% to 12% found just once. This TCR came from a male donor with ankylosing spondylitis or in good health (not recorded which). The rearrangement uses TRBV10-3 and TRBJ2-1; the D is unclear. Sequencing was carried out using blood, either unsorted or a sorted T cell fraction (not recorded which). CDR3 DNA: TGTGCCATCGGAGCCTACAATGAGCAGTTCTTC. Amino acids: CAIGAYNEQFF.